This TCR beta chain comes out of a study of Ad26.COV2.S vaccination and SARS-CoV-2 variants. Study details: Ad26.COV2.S arm of COV1001 included the donor.

Indicated treatment: around 19 received Ad26.COV2.S at low or high dose, single or two shots; several received placebo; per-sample allocation not given. Samples came from day 63 after the first vaccine or placebo injection. A word on this clone: The antigen is not known.

Profiling relied on immunoSEQ multiplex PCR, and the TCRdb table lists in-frame clones only, not all of them. The sample contains about 680,000 clones, 80% to 90% of which appear only once. The CDR3 covers 14 residues. Germline lookup yields CDR1 MNHEY and CDR2 SVGAGI. Trimming cost V 5 bases and J 8 bases; bases outside gene matches: 10. Study-wide results and limits: Breadth and depth estimates from TCRs may understate total T cell responses. Vaccine recipients had higher spike-specific TCR breadth than placebo recipients.

The sequence derives from a person aged 18-60 years who received the Ad26.COV2.S COVID-19 vaccine or a placebo. The sample was peripheral blood, taken in a trial of Ad26.COV2.S vaccine versus placebo. The chain employs TRBV6-5 and TRBJ1-1; 8 bases map to TRBD1. DNA of the CDR3: TGTGCCAGCAGTACCTCCAGGGGGCCCCGGGAAGCTTTCTTT. Protein: CASSTSRGPREAFF.